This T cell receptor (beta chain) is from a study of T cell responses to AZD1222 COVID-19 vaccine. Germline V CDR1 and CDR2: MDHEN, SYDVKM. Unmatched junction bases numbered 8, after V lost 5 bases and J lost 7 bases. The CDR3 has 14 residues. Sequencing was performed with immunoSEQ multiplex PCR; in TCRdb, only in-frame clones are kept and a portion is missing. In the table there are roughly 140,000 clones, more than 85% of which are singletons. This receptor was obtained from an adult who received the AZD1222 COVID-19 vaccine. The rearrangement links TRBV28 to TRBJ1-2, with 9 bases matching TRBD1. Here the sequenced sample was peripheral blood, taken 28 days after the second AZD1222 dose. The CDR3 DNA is TGTGCCAGCAGTCAGGGGGACAGGGTGTCTGGCTACACCTTC. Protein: CASSQGDRVSGYTF.